Here is one TCR beta chain with its context. A read error may explain this, as a much larger clone is one base away. TCR beta CDR3 regions were amplified from RNA. During a first-round RT-PCR of the TCR CDR3, the HTBI primer set was used. TCRdb passed the multiplex PCR reads through MiXCR, listing each CDR3 protein once. The sample includes around 690,000 distinct CDR3 sequences, about 18% of them seen just once. The germline V gene encodes CDR1 SGHAT and CDR2 FQNNGV. This CDR3 has 15 residues. This specimen comes from a study of T cells in Graves' hyperthyroidism and ophthalmopathy. In patients aged 18 to 65, hyperthyroidism was newly diagnosed, with duration under 2 months.

The sequence derives from a man aged 45-65 years with Graves' hyperthyroidism. The gene calls are TRBV11-2 and TRBJ2-5; possible D gene TRBD2, 5 bases. Material for sequencing was blood. In nucleotides, the CDR3 is TGTGCCAGCAGATTAGAATATCGGGAACAAGAGACCCAGTACTTC. Protein sequence: CASRLEYREQETQYF.